The sequence of this TCR beta chain was determined in a study of blood T cell repertoires in COVID-19. Study overall: Italy, Spain and the United States were the sources of the convalescent and acute COVID-19 samples.

The CDR3 has 13 residues. Germline loops: CDR1 SEHNR, CDR2 FQNEAQ (reference sequence). Trimming removed 5 bases at V and 3 bases at J, with 11 bases between. The age range of participants was about 18 to 95 years, with residence in about two dozen US areas. Clinical history as reported by participants underpinned cohort assignment. The table lists this clone with a few counts. Per the original methods: The authors estimated nucleated cell counts from reference gene primer amplification. Measured with immunoSEQ multiplex PCR; TCRdb has only the in-frame clones, and not every one. That table gives V, J and clone size, and the DNA gave D and trimming. The sample records about 170,000 clones, around 80% being singletons.

The material sequenced was PBMCs or T cells enriched from blood (not recorded which). This TCR came from a woman in her fifties or sixties in a cohort exposed to, infected with or recovered from COVID-19 (not recorded which). The rearrangement joins TRBV7-9 to TRBJ2-7; D gene uncertain. CDR3 DNA: TGTGCCAGCAGCCAGAGCGAGGACTACGAGCAGTACTTC. It codes for CASSQSEDYEQYF.